Below are 20 T cell receptor beta chains sequenced from a single sample in a study of blood T cell repertoires in COVID-19. Assay: immunoSEQ multiplex PCR; the TCRdb copy retains only in-frame clones and omits some. The sample lists 100,000 to 150,000 clones; about four fifths were seen once. The sample consisted of PBMCs or T cells enriched from blood (not recorded which). Receptors originate from a woman aged 25 to 39 who had recovered from COVID-19.

This chain connects TRBV11-2 to TRBJ2-5, with 10 bases that match TRBD1. V shed 5 bases, J shed 0 bases, and the junction held 3 bases outside the gene matches. This CDR3 comprises 15 residues. Per the germline V gene, CDR1 is SGHAT and CDR2 is FQNNGV. This CDR3 is CASSKGQGYQETQYF. The CDR3 DNA follows: TGTGCCAGCAGCAAGGGACAGGGGTACCAAGAGACCCAGTACTTC.

This sequence joins TRBV3-1 (or the pseudogene TRBV3-2) and TRBJ2-3; TRBD2 agrees at 8 bases. J lost 1 base, V lost 3 bases, and 3 bases had no gene match. Germline CDR1 is LGHDT and CDR2 is YNNKEL (reference sequence). The CDR3 is made up of 15 amino acids. The CDR3 protein is CASSQAGGGTDTQYF. CDR3 coding DNA: TGTGCCAGCAGCCAGGCGGGGGGAGGCACAGATACGCAGTATTTT.

The genes are TRBV6-2 or TRBV6-3 and TRBJ2-1, with 13 bases that match TRBD2. Germline assignment: CDR1 MNHEY and CDR2 SVGEGT. CDR3 length equals 19 residues. With 6 bases clipped from V and 3 bases from J, the junction kept 14 bases outside the gene matches. CDR3 nucleotides: TGTGCCAGCAGCCGCCCCCGACTAGCGGGAGGTGGAAACTACAATGAGCAGTTCTTC. Its protein product is CASSRPRLAGGGNYNEQFF.

This rearrangement joins TRBV7-2 to TRBJ2-3; 7 bases are shared with TRBD2. Germline lookup yields CDR1 SGHTA and CDR2 FQGNSA. The trim removed 2 bases at V and 3 bases at J, leaving 8 bases unmatched. The CDR3 consists of 16 residues. The CDR3 region has the DNA TGTGCCAGCAGCTTATGGGGCGGGAGAGCAACAGATACGCAGTATTTT. It translates to CASSLWGGRATDTQYF. The variable domain in full, with the rest retrieved from reference TRBV7-2 and TRBJ2-3, is GAGVSQSPSNKVTEKGKDVELRCDPISGHTALYWYRQSLGQGLEFLIYFQGNSAPDKSGLPSDRFSAERTGGSVSTLTIQRTQQEDSAVYLCASSLWGGRATDTQYFGPGTRLTVL.

V gene TRBV4-2 combines with J gene TRBJ1-1; 7 nucleotides line up with TRBD1. CDR3 length equals 17 residues. V was clipped by 0 bases and J by 4 bases; unmatched bases: 11. Germline CDR1 reads LGHNA; CDR2 reads YNFKEQ. The CDR3 here is CASSQDISSGGFTEAFF. CDR3 nucleotide sequence: TGTGCCAGCAGCCAAGATATTAGTTCAGGGGGATTCACTGAAGCTTTCTTT.

The chain is built from TRBV7-2 and TRBJ2-2; D call uncertain. The V end lost 1 base, the J end lost 0 bases, and 3 bases lay between the germline ends. Germline CDR1 and CDR2: SGHTA and FQGNSA. The CDR3 contains 14 residues. CDR3 in DNA: TGTGCCAGCAGCTTAGGTACGAACACCGGGGAGCTGTTTTTT. This translates into CASSLGTNTGELFF. The whole variable domain, remainder taken from reference TRBV7-2 and TRBJ2-2, is GAGVSQSPSNKVTEKGKDVELRCDPISGHTALYWYRQSLGQGLEFLIYFQGNSAPDKSGLPSDRFSAERTGGSVSTLTIQRTQQEDSAVYLCASSLGTNTGELFFGEGSRLTVL.

The J gene is TRBJ2-5, the V gene TRBV3-1 (or the pseudogene TRBV3-2); 8 nucleotides match TRBD1. The V and J ends lost 0 bases and 4 bases, in that order; junction bases with no gene match: 7. This CDR3 contains 16 residues. Germline V gene data show CDR1 as LGHDT and CDR2 as YNNKEL (reference sequence). The CDR3 sequence is CASSQDLDRVGETQYF. CDR3 in DNA: TGTGCCAGCAGCCAAGATCTGGACAGGGTGGGAGAGACCCAGTACTTC.

The chain carries TRBV2 and TRBJ2-7, with D possibly being TRBD1 (5 bases). The germline CDR1 and CDR2 sequences are SNHLY and FYNNEI. The CDR3 is made up of 12 amino acids. V shed 7 bases and J shed 6 bases, with 13 bases lying between them. The CDR3 DNA reads TGTGCCAGCACCAGGGAACCTGGCGAGCAGTACTTC. Protein: CASTREPGEQYF.

The genes are TRBV19 and TRBJ2-3; 8 bases map to TRBD2. The CDR3 runs to 16 residues. The V segment lost 5 bases and the J segment 3 bases; nucleotides outside the gene matches: 10. CDR1 LNHDA and CDR2 SQIVND come from the germline V gene (reference sequence). The CDR3 bases are TGTGCCAGTAGTCCCCGGGGGGGGGCGACGACAGATACGCAGTATTTT. This codes for CASSPRGGATTDTQYF.

This chain joins TRBV4-3 and TRBJ2-1; the match to TRBD2 covers 9 bases. J was trimmed by 4 bases and V by 1 base; bases with no gene match: 2. Looked up from germline, CDR1 is LGHNA and CDR2 is YSLEER. The CDR3 spans 15 residues. CDR3 DNA: TGCGCCAGCAGCCAAGGGACTAGCGATTACAATGAGCAGTTCTTC. This translates into CASSQGTSDYNEQFF.

V gene TRBV7-2 combines with J gene TRBJ2-7; TRBD1 might be the D (5 bases). CDR1 and CDR2 (germline): SGHTA, FQGNSA. The germline V and J ends were trimmed by 1 base and 6 bases, with 19 bases remaining between them. This CDR3 has 16 residues. This CDR3 is CASSLGLWQGTPEQYF. In DNA, the CDR3 is TGTGCCAGCAGCTTAGGATTGTGGCAGGGTACCCCCGAGCAGTACTTC.

There are a few counts of this clone. The J gene is TRBJ2-2, the V gene TRBV7-2, with TRBD1 matching over 10 bases. The length of the CDR3 is 15 residues. The V segment lost 4 bases and the J segment 4 bases; nucleotides outside the gene matches: 3. CDR1 is SGHTA and CDR2 is FQGNSA in the germline V gene. The CDR3 DNA reads TGTGCCAGCAGCTGGGACAGGGGAGGCACCGGGGAGCTGTTTTTT. This encodes CASSWDRGGTGELFF.

CDR3 protein: CASSRWGLAGLYEQYF. The CDR3 DNA follows: TGTGCCAGCAGCCGCTGGGGGCTAGCGGGGCTCTACGAGCAGTACTTC. The V call is TRBV28, the J call TRBJ2-7, with 9 bases matching TRBD2. Trimming removed 6 bases from V and 3 bases from J; junction bases left unmatched: 12. This CDR3 is built from 16 residues. CDR1 and CDR2 from the germline V gene are MDHEN and SYDVKM.

In this sample, this clone turned up once. The chain links TRBV6-2 or TRBV6-3 to TRBJ2-5, with 11 bases that match TRBD2. The germline V gene has CDR1 MNHEY and CDR2 SVGEGT. J lost 5 bases, V lost 0 bases, and 2 bases had no gene match. This CDR3 is 15 amino acids long. CDR3 region: CASSYSLAGGETQYF. As DNA, the CDR3 is TGTGCCAGCAGTTACTCCCTAGCGGGAGGCGAGACCCAGTACTTC.

V and J are TRBV7-9 and TRBJ1-4; D is uncertain. The CDR3 is 15 amino acids. Germline V lookup: CDR1 SEHNR, CDR2 FQNEAQ (reference sequence). Trimming removed 1 base at V and 5 bases at J, with 11 bases between. CDR3 sequence: CASSLGGKWNEKLFF. The CDR3 bases are TGTGCCAGCAGCTTAGGAGGGAAGTGGAATGAAAAACTGTTTTTT.

Details on this clone: Other nucleotide sequences in the sample specify the same CDR3. The chain carries TRBV28 and TRBJ2-5; 13 bases map to TRBD2. CDR1 is MDHEN and CDR2 is SYDVKM in the germline V gene. V was clipped by 6 bases and J by 5 bases; unmatched bases: 15. The CDR3 spans 18 residues. The CDR3 loop reads CASSSPGLAGSFGETQYF. As DNA, the CDR3 is TGTGCCAGCAGCTCCCCGGGACTAGCGGGATCGTTTGGCGAGACCCAGTACTTC.

The chain is built from TRBV6-6 and TRBJ1-2; a possible D gene is TRBD1 (6 bases). V lost 2 bases and J lost 2, with 9 bases in between. Germline-derived CDR1 and CDR2 are MNHNY and SVGAGI (reference sequence). CDR3 length equals 14 residues. The CDR3 loop is CASSYLDRNYGYTF. CDR3 DNA: TGTGCCAGCAGTTACCTGGACAGAAACTATGGCTACACCTTC.

CDR3 amino acids: CASSLLATQETQYF. The CDR3 bases are TGTGCCAGCAGCTTACTAGCGACCCAAGAGACCCAGTACTTC. This chain uses TRBV7-9 with TRBJ2-5; the D gene is possibly TRBD2 (6 bases). Germline V CDR1 and CDR2: SEHNR, FQNEAQ (reference sequence). Trimming took 2 bases from V and 1 from J, leaving 8 bases between them. The CDR3 extends over 14 amino acids.

This clone was seen more than once but under ten times. This chain links TRBV7-3 with TRBJ1-2, with D hard to call. This CDR3 is built from 13 residues. The V end lost 2 bases, the J end lost 0 bases, and 4 bases lay between the germline ends. In germline, CDR1 is SGHTA, CDR2 FQGTGA. CDR3 amino acids: CASSLGTNYGYTF. The DNA for the CDR3 is TGTGCCAGCAGCTTAGGCACTAACTATGGCTACACCTTC.

The chain recombines TRBV5-3 with TRBJ1-5; TRBD1 aligns across 10 bases. TRBV5-3 is recorded as an ORF, its role being uncertain. There are 17 residues in the CDR3. Trimming removed 0 bases from V and 6 bases from J; junction bases left unmatched: 9. The CDR3, as DNA: TGTGCCAGAAGCTTGGGGGAGAGGAGACAGGGGGCTCAGCCCCAGCATTTT. Residues: CARSLGERRQGAQPQHF.